These T cell receptor beta chains were read from a single sample in a study of blood T cell repertoires in COVID-19. The table came from immunoSEQ multiplex PCR; TCRdb's copy has only in-frame clones and leaves some out. The sample holds 300,000 or so clones, 65% to 90% seen once. Sequences were obtained from PBMCs or T cells enriched from blood (not recorded which). The receptors stem from a woman in her thirties or forties with acute COVID-19. The CDR3 runs from the conserved cysteine through the conserved F or W. A D gene is named only where the DNA matches it firmly. Not every row has a clone size; where given, it reads once, few, many or a size class.

j_call	v_call	clone_size	d_call	cdr3_aa	cdr3_nt
TRBJ1-3	TRBV3-1/TRBV3-2	.	.	CASSYRSSSFSGNTIYF	TGTGCCAGCAGCTACCGGTCATCCTCATTTTCCGGAAACACCATATATTTT
TRBJ1-2	TRBV28	.	.	CASSPLGRYGYTF	TGTGCCAGCAGCCCGCTGGGGCGCTATGGCTACACCTTC
TRBJ2-2	TRBV4-3	.	TRBD2	CASSQLAGVLTNTGELFF	TGCGCCAGCAGCCAACTAGCGGGAGTCCTCACGAACACCGGGGAGCTGTTTTTT
TRBJ1-5	TRBV6-5	.	TRBD1	CASSPLQGVNQPQHF	TGTGCCAGCAGTCCTCTTCAGGGGGTCAATCAGCCCCAGCATTTT
TRBJ2-3	TRBV7-9	.	TRBD1	CASSWDRGGSDTQYF	TGTGCCAGCAGCTGGGACAGGGGTGGTTCGGATACGCAGTATTTT
TRBJ2-7	TRBV5-1	once	.	CASSSPGVSVYEQYF	TGCGCCAGCAGCTCGCCGGGGGTCTCAGTATACGAGCAGTACTTC
TRBJ2-5	TRBV21-1	.	.	CASSKDPASGGARFLMKTQYF	TGTGCCAGCAGCAAAGATCCTGCTAGCGGGGGGGCCCGGTTTCTCATGAAGACCCAGTACTTC
TRBJ1-4	TRBV4-2	.	.	CASSQDQRRLHEKLFF	TGTGCCAGCAGCCAAGATCAACGCAGACTCCATGAAAAACTGTTTTTT
TRBJ2-5	TRBV7-2	.	TRBD1	CASNARDRGLSETQYF	TGTGCCAGTAACGCCAGGGACAGGGGGCTTTCGGAGACCCAGTACTTC
TRBJ2-5	TRBV7-8	.	.	CASSLLAEDTQYF	TGTGCCAGCAGCTTATTAGCGGAAGATACCCAGTACTTC
TRBJ1-2	TRBV11-2	once	TRBD1	CASSQGQGYGYTF	TGTGCCAGCAGCCAGGGACAGGGTTATGGCTACACCTTC
TRBJ1-3	TRBV19	.	.	CASSIVNSKIGNTIYF	TGTGCCAGTAGTATTGTTAACAGCAAAATTGGAAACACCATATATTTT
TRBJ2-3	TRBV7-3	.	.	CASSLLASGTDTQYF	TGTGCCAGCAGCTTACTAGCGAGCGGCACAGATACGCAGTATTTT
TRBJ2-1	TRBV6-2/TRBV6-3	.	.	CASSYYGGPNEQFF	TGTGCCAGCAGTTACTACGGGGGGCCTAATGAGCAGTTCTTC
TRBJ1-2	TRBV29-1	once	TRBD1	CSVGPGGHGYTF	TGCAGCGTTGGGCCAGGGGGACATGGCTACACCTTC
TRBJ1-1	TRBV6-5	.	.	CASSPVISAEAFF	TGTGCCAGCAGCCCCGTTATTAGCGCTGAAGCTTTCTTT
TRBJ1-1	TRBV6-5	.	.	CASSYALGGVGTEAFF	TGTGCCAGCAGTTACGCCTTAGGGGGGGTTGGGACTGAAGCTTTCTTT
TRBJ1-1	TRBV18	.	TRBD1	CASSPHAGTGSMNTEAFF	TGTGCCAGCTCACCGCACGCCGGGACAGGGAGTATGAACACTGAAGCTTTCTTT
TRBJ2-1	TRBV5-1	.	TRBD2	CASTPLPSGTYEQFF	TGCGCCAGCACCCCCTTACCTAGCGGGACCTATGAGCAGTTCTTC
TRBJ2-1	TRBV29-1	.	.	CDTRVVRAVEIYNEQFF	TGCGATACCCGGGTGGTGCGGGCGGTAGAAATATACAATGAGCAGTTCTTC
TRBJ2-6	TRBV19	.	TRBD1	CASRMGQGFPGANVLTF	TGTGCCAGTCGTATGGGACAGGGGTTCCCTGGGGCCAACGTCCTGACTTTC
TRBJ1-2	TRBV11-2	once	.	CASSLLRWNGYTF	TGTGCCAGCAGCTTACTCAGGTGGAATGGCTACACCTTC
TRBJ1-5	TRBV28	.	.	CASSLWQGKSNQPQHF	TGTGCCAGCAGTTTATGGCAGGGAAAAAGCAATCAGCCCCAGCATTTT
TRBJ1-6	TRBV28	.	TRBD1	CASSLGTGNSPLHF	TGTGCCAGCAGTCTCGGGACAGGGAATTCACCCCTCCACTTT
TRBJ1-2	TRBV4-2	few	.	CASSQDKVEVERGYTF	TGTGCCAGCAGCCAAGATAAAGTTGAGGTTGAGAGAGGCTACACCTTC
TRBJ2-7	TRBV11-1	.	.	CASSLDNYSYEQYF	TGTGCCAGCAGCTTAGACAACTATTCCTACGAGCAGTACTTC
TRBJ1-1	TRBV18	.	.	CASKTSLGDTEAFF	TGTGCCAGTAAAACATCCCTAGGGGACACTGAAGCTTTCTTT
TRBJ2-5	TRBV19	.	TRBD1	CASSYRDRGPETQYF	TGTGCCAGTAGTTACCGGGACAGGGGACCGGAGACCCAGTACTTC
TRBJ2-3	TRBV28	.	.	CASSPGLANTDTQYF	TGTGCCAGCAGCCCGGGACTCGCTAACACAGATACGCAGTATTTT
TRBJ2-3	TRBV7-9	.	TRBD2	CASSQGLVADTQYF	TGTGCCAGCAGCCAGGGACTAGTGGCAGATACGCAGTATTTT
TRBJ2-5	TRBV6-6	.	TRBD1	CASSRQGVGETQYF	TGTGCCAGCAGTCGACAGGGTGTGGGGGAGACCCAGTACTTC
TRBJ2-2	TRBV3-1/TRBV3-2	few	.	CASTPSQGSGELFF	TGTGCCAGCACCCCAAGTCAGGGGTCCGGGGAGCTGTTTTTT
TRBJ1-1	TRBV7-9	.	.	CASSQSGTLLFAFF	TGTGCCAGCAGCCAGTCGGGGACACTGCTCTTCGCTTTCTTT
TRBJ2-3	TRBV19	.	.	CASSILGGTDTQYF	TGTGCCAGTAGTATTCTGGGAGGCACAGATACGCAGTATTTT
TRBJ2-2	TRBV14	.	.	CASSQAGYAGELFF	TGTGCCAGCAGCCAAGCAGGGTACGCCGGGGAGCTGTTTTTT
TRBJ2-6	TRBV27	.	.	CASSPGQISGANVLTF	TGTGCCAGCAGCCCCGGACAGATCTCTGGGGCCAACGTCCTGACTTTC
TRBJ1-1	TRBV11-2	.	.	CASSTRRGPNTEAFF	TGTGCCAGCAGCACTAGACGGGGTCCGAACACTGAAGCTTTCTTT
TRBJ1-1	TRBV28	.	.	CASSLRVTEAFF	TGTGCCAGCAGTTTGAGGGTGACTGAAGCTTTCTTT
TRBJ2-1	TRBV2	.	TRBD1	CASTTHGTGYNEQFF	TGTGCCAGCACTACACACGGGACAGGGTACAATGAGCAGTTCTTC
TRBJ1-2	TRBV3-1/TRBV3-2	.	TRBD1	CASSQRQGADYGYTF	TGTGCCAGCAGCCAACGGCAGGGGGCTGACTATGGCTACACCTTC
TRBJ2-1	TRBV7-2	.	.	CASSPYAYNEQFF	TGTGCCAGCAGCCCCTATGCCTACAATGAGCAGTTCTTC
TRBJ2-3	TRBV5-1	.	TRBD2	CASSLQSGSVTDTQYF	TGCGCCAGCAGCTTGCAAAGCGGGAGTGTCACAGATACGCAGTATTTT
TRBJ1-6	TRBV7-9	.	.	CASSLASGEFSPLHF	TGTGCCAGCAGCTTAGCGTCTGGGGAGTTTTCACCCCTCCACTTT
TRBJ1-5	TRBV19	.	TRBD1	CASSMGTGYSNQPQHF	TGTGCCAGTAGTATGGGGACAGGCTATAGCAATCAGCCCCAGCATTTT
TRBJ1-2	TRBV5-8	.	TRBD1	CASSWGTDYGYTF	TGTGCCAGCAGCTGGGGGACAGACTATGGCTACACCTTC
TRBJ2-1	TRBV27	.	TRBD2	CASSPASSGGFNEQFF	TGTGCCAGCAGTCCCGCCTCTAGCGGGGGTTTCAATGAGCAGTTCTTC
TRBJ1-5	TRBV7-2	.	.	CASSRAPGLRNSNQPQHF	TGTGCCAGCAGCCGGGCACCGGGGTTGAGAAATAGCAATCAGCCCCAGCATTTT
TRBJ1-2	TRBV28	.	.	CASSLHLRANSGGYTF	TGTGCCAGCAGTCTTCACCTCAGGGCCAACTCGGGCGGCTACACCTTC
TRBJ2-5	TRBV11-2	.	TRBD2	CASSLEVSGGQETQYF	TGTGCCAGCAGCTTAGAGGTTAGCGGGGGCCAAGAGACCCAGTACTTC
TRBJ1-1	TRBV5-1	.	.	CASSLAGSTEAFF	TGCGCCAGCAGCTTGGCTGGCAGCACTGAAGCTTTCTTT